This TCR beta chain was recovered during a study of blood T cell repertoires in COVID-19. Original data processing: Amplifying reference gene primers gave estimates of nucleated cell counts. Produced via immunoSEQ multiplex PCR; TCRdb's table is partial and in-frame only. Clonal size and the V and J genes are those of that table, whereas D and trimming came from the DNA. The repertoire includes under 65,000 clones, 75% to 85% of them detected once, and over 25% sits in the top ten. Germline CDR1 and CDR2: MGHRA and YSYEKL. Trimming left V 4 bases short and J 4 bases short, with 17 bases between. The CDR3 has 17 amino acids. This clone was seen more than once but under ten times.

The chain employs TRBV4-1 and TRBJ1-6; perhaps TRBD1 as D (6 bases). The sample was peripheral blood. This clonotype was obtained from a man aged 55 to 70 with COVID-19, enrolled during active disease. The chain's CDR3 is CASSPPRGISYNSPLHF. For the CDR3, the DNA is TGCGCCAGCAGCCCGCCTAGGGGGATTAGTTATAATTCACCCCTCCACTTT.